This T cell receptor (beta chain) was recorded in a study of blood T cell repertoires in COVID-19. Study-wide background: The origin of the acute and convalescent COVID-19 samples was the United States, Italy and Spain. Sources were T cells, B-cell-depleted T cells, or PBMCs; the material itself was cDNA or gDNA.

In germline, CDR1 is SGHRS, CDR2 YFSETQ. The CDR3 extends over 19 amino acids. With 0 bases clipped from V and 1 base from J, the junction kept 15 bases outside the gene matches. In the source study's methods: By means of reference gene primer amplification, nucleated cell counts were estimated. Sequencing was performed with immunoSEQ multiplex PCR; in TCRdb, only in-frame clones are kept and a portion is missing. The V and J calls and clone size come from that table; D and trimming were worked out from the DNA. The data show over 85,000 clones, about 85% seen once. The chain links TRBV5-1 to TRBJ1-1; 7 nucleotides agree with TRBD1. The source of this sequence is a man between 50 and 59 years old with active COVID-19. The material sequenced was peripheral blood. The CDR3 here is CASSLAGLGGPQGNTEAFF. DNA of the CDR3: TGCGCCAGCAGCTTGGCCGGGTTAGGGGGCCCACAGGGGAACACTGAAGCTTTCTTT. Filled out from reference TRBV5-1 and TRBJ1-1, the complete variable domain reads KAGVTQTPRYLIKTRGQQVTLSCSPISGHRSVSWYQQTPGQGLQFLFEYFSETQRNKGNFPGRFSGRQFSNSRSEMNVSTLELGDSALYLCASSLAGLGGPQGNTEAFFGQGTRLTVV.